This paragraph covers one T cell receptor beta chain sequence. This specimen belongs to a study of blood T cell repertoires in COVID-19. Study details: Collection of acute and convalescent COVID-19 samples took place in the United States, Italy and Spain. The cDNA or gDNA used as material had been derived from T cells, B-cell-depleted T cells, or PBMCs.

Germline V gene sequence: CDR1 SGDLS, CDR2 YYNGEE. V dropped 1 base and J dropped 1 base, with 14 bases sitting between them. The CDR3 loop spans 16 amino acids. How the authors handled the data: Cell counts per sample came from amplifying reference gene primers. Measured with immunoSEQ multiplex PCR; TCRdb has only the in-frame clones, and not every one. V and J calls and clone size are those listed in that table; D and trimming were worked out from the DNA. Here the sample spans some 100,000 clones, roughly nine tenths being singletons. The chain uses TRBV9 and TRBJ1-1, with D possibly matching TRBD1 (5 bases). The TCR comes from a man in his sixties with acute or convalescent COVID-19. The sequenced sample was peripheral blood. Here the CDR3 DNA reads TGTGCCAGCAGCGTATTGTCCGGCGGGGGGAACACTGAAGCTTTCTTT. Protein product: CASSVLSGGGNTEAFF.